This TCR beta chain was identified during a study of T cells in localized non-small cell lung cancer. Points from the study as a whole: Increased T cell density in blood showed an association with longer overall survival. The study detected a median roughly 50 of the top 100 tumor clones in adjacent lung.

With regard to this clone: Antigen specificity is unknown.

Clones were read by immunoSEQ multiplex PCR, and TCRdb kept only the in-frame ones, dropping some. The sample has about 1,100 clones, roughly two fifths seen once. The germline gives CDR1 MGHDK, CDR2 SYGVNS. The CDR3 totals 13 residues. V lost 6 bases to trimming and J lost 2 bases, with 10 bases between them. The clonotype comes from a woman between 35 and 75 years old with stage II squamous cell lung carcinoma. The chain is built from TRBV25-1 and TRBJ1-2; possibly TRBD1 for D (5 bases). The sequencing used normal lung tissue next to the tumor, collected before any cancer treatment. CDR3 in amino acids: CASSTGTNYGYTF. As DNA, the CDR3 is TGTGCCAGCAGCACCGGGACGAACTATGGCTACACCTTC.